What follows are 15 T cell receptor beta chains derived from one specimen sequenced in a study of cytomegalovirus exposure and HLA in healthy donors. 13 Jbeta primers and 60 Vbeta primers were used for the PCR. The table came from immunoSEQ multiplex PCR; TCRdb's copy has only in-frame clones and leaves some out. The sample lists over 80,000 clones; approximately 80% were seen once. Material: PBMCs. The receptor source for this set is a man aged 30 to 45 in good health and CMV-seropositive.

This clone was seen more than once but under ten times. This same CDR3 is encoded by further DNA sequences in the sample. This sequence joins TRBV4-3 and TRBJ1-1; D not certain. This CDR3 spans 14 amino acids. Trimming removed 0 bases from V and 3 bases from J, with 8 bases in between. Germline loops: CDR1 LGHNA, CDR2 YSLEER. This CDR3 reads CASSQDLGDTEAFF. CDR3 nucleotide sequence: TGCGCCAGCAGCCAAGATCTGGGAGACACTGAAGCTTTCTTT.

The rearrangement links TRBV11-2 to TRBJ2-1, with TRBD2 matching over 8 bases. The CDR3 consists of 16 residues. With 7 bases clipped from V and 6 bases from J, the junction kept 14 bases outside the gene matches. Per the germline V gene, CDR1 is SGHAT and CDR2 is FQNNGV. The CDR3 region is CASTDWTSRVGNEQFF. The CDR3 DNA is TGTGCCAGCACCGATTGGACTAGCAGGGTCGGCAATGAGCAGTTCTTC. The full variable domain, completed using reference TRBV11-2 and TRBJ2-1, is EAGVAQSPRYKIIEKRQSVAFWCNPISGHATLYWYQQILGQGPKLLIQFQNNGVVDDSQLPKDRFSAERLKGVDSTLKIQPAKLEDSAVYLCASTDWTSRVGNEQFFGPGTRLTVL.

The chain's CDR3 is CASSQWTSGGQETQYF. The DNA of the CDR3 is TGTGCCAGCAGTCAATGGACTAGCGGGGGCCAAGAGACCCAGTACTTC. This chain links TRBV27 with TRBJ2-5; 13 bases line up with TRBD2. Germline CDR1 is MNHEY and CDR2 is SMNVEV (reference sequence). The V and J ends lost 5 bases and 1 base, in that order; junction bases with no gene match: 4. This CDR3 is 16 amino acids long.

This chain joins TRBV10-3 and TRBJ2-2; TRBD2 agrees at 9 bases. Germline lookup yields CDR1 ENHRY and CDR2 SYGVKD. This CDR3 contains 16 residues. Losses at the gene ends were 3 bases for V and 7 bases for J; bases not matched to a gene: 9. In DNA, the CDR3 is TGTGCCATCAGTGACGGCGGGAGGGCCCTGGTCGGGGAGCTGTTTTTT. Its translation is CAISDGGRALVGELFF.

J is TRBJ2-1 and V is TRBV11-2; a weak D match, TRBD2 (5 bases). The CDR3 has 15 residues. Trimming took 2 bases from V and 7 from J, leaving 15 bases between them. Germline V CDR1 and CDR2: SGHAT, FQNNGV. The CDR3 spells CASSLLSGHTNEQFF. CDR3 nucleotide sequence: TGTGCCAGCAGCTTACTCAGCGGCCACACAAATGAGCAGTTCTTC. Filled out from reference TRBV11-2 and TRBJ2-1, the complete variable domain reads EAGVAQSPRYKIIEKRQSVAFWCNPISGHATLYWYQQILGQGPKLLIQFQNNGVVDDSQLPKDRFSAERLKGVDSTLKIQPAKLEDSAVYLCASSLLSGHTNEQFFGPGTRLTVL.

The genes are TRBV29-1 and TRBJ2-1; 10 bases align to TRBD2. V shed 1 base and J 6 bases; nucleotides not matched to a gene: 3. The CDR3 loop spans 14 amino acids. Germline CDR1 SQVTM, CDR2 ANQGSEA. For the CDR3, the DNA is TGCAGCGTTGAAGCACGACTAGCGGGCAATGAGCAGTTCTTC. Protein: CSVEARLAGNEQFF.

The V gene is TRBV6-5, the J gene TRBJ2-3; 9 positions match TRBD1. CDR1 and CDR2 (germline): MNHEY, SVGAGI. V gave up 4 bases and J gave up 0 bases; unmatched junction bases: 5. This CDR3 contains 16 residues. CDR3 protein: CASSSTGGASTDTQYF. DNA of the CDR3: TGTGCCAGCAGTTCAACAGGGGGCGCAAGCACAGATACGCAGTATTTT.

The rearrangement joins TRBV5-1 to TRBJ1-4; 9 nucleotides match TRBD1. CDR1 and CDR2 from the germline V gene are SGHRS and YFSETQ. V dropped 0 bases and J dropped 8; count of bases not matched to a gene: 8. This CDR3 has 16 amino acids. The CDR3, as DNA: TGCGCCAGCAGCTTGGGGGACAGGGATAGTAGAGAAAAACTGTTTTTT. It yields the protein CASSLGDRDSREKLFF.

The chain carries TRBV6-1 and TRBJ1-2, with 8 bases fitting TRBD1. Trimming removed 6 bases from V and 7 bases from J; junction bases left unmatched: 10. Germline lookup yields CDR1 MNHNS and CDR2 SASEGT. The CDR3 has 14 amino acids. CDR3 coding DNA: TGTGCCAGCAGCCCGGACAGGGCGGTTCTTGGCTACACCTTC. It yields the protein CASSPDRAVLGYTF.

The chain employs TRBV28 and TRBJ2-1; 8 bases align to TRBD2. The CDR3 consists of 14 residues. The ends lost 10 bases at V and 4 bases at J; junction bases unmatched: 9. The V gene's germline CDR1 is MDHEN and CDR2 SYDVKM. In DNA form, the CDR3 reads TGTGCCATCCACGCTAGCGGGCGGTACAATGAGCAGTTCTTC. Translating gives CAIHASGRYNEQFF.

The rearrangement links TRBV28 to TRBJ2-2; D may be TRBD1 (6 bases). The CDR3 consists of 15 residues. Germline-derived CDR1 and CDR2 are MDHEN and SYDVKM. The V and J ends lost 2 bases and 1 base respectively, with 8 bases between them. For the CDR3, the DNA is TGTGCCAGCAGTTTAAGAGGGGGGAACACCGGGGAGCTGTTTTTT. Translated: CASSLRGGNTGELFF.

The chain uses TRBV25-1 and TRBJ2-5; a possible D gene is TRBD2 (5 bases). The CDR3 consists of 14 residues. Deletions cut 11 bases from V and 5 bases from J, with 21 bases between. CDR1 is MGHDK, CDR2 SYGVNS, per germline. CDR3 in amino acids: CASSGGAGGETQYF. In nucleotides, the CDR3 is TGTGCCTCTTCCGGTGGAGCAGGCGGGGAGACCCAGTACTTC.

This chain joins TRBV19 and TRBJ2-1; 7 nucleotides agree with TRBD2. The ends lost 1 base at V and 3 bases at J; junction bases unmatched: 3. This CDR3 is built from 15 residues. Germline CDR1 LNHDA, CDR2 SQIVND (reference sequence). DNA for the CDR3: TGTGCCAGTAGTATAGGACTAGCAGACTACAATGAGCAGTTCTTC. Translated: CASSIGLADYNEQFF.

J is TRBJ2-3 and V is TRBV18; 10 bases align to TRBD1. The V gene's germline CDR1 is KGHSH and CDR2 LQKENI. The CDR3 covers 16 residues. Trimming at V came to 3 bases and at J to 1 base, leaving 4 bases not matched to a gene. The CDR3 protein is CASSPTGTGGTDTQYF. CDR3 DNA sequence: TGTGCCAGCTCACCGACCGGGACAGGGGGCACAGATACGCAGTATTTT. The variable domain in full, completed from reference TRBV18 and TRBJ2-3, reads NAGVMQNPRHLVRRRGQEARLRCSPMKGHSHVYWYRQLPEEGLKFMVYLQKENIIDESGMPKERFSAEFPKEGPSILRIQQVVRGDSAAYFCASSPTGTGGTDTQYFGPGTRLTVL.

This clone is a singleton in its sample. In DNA form, the CDR3 reads TGCAGCGGCTGGAGTGCAACTCCAATTGACAGGCAGAATGAAGCTTTCTTT. Translated, it gives CSGWSATPIDRQNEAFF. The gene calls are TRBV29-1 and TRBJ1-1; D perhaps matches TRBD1 (6 bases). The V end lost 7 bases, the J end lost 7 bases, and 31 bases lay between the germline ends. CDR3 length: 17 amino acids. Germline CDR1 reads SQVTM; CDR2 reads ANQGSEA. Full variable domain (outside the CDR3, taken from reference TRBV29-1 and TRBJ1-1): SAVISQKPSRDICQRGTSLTIQCQVDSQVTMMFWYRQQPGQSLTLIATANQGSEATYESGFVIDKFPISRPNLTFSTLTVSNMSPEDSSIYLCSGWSATPIDRQNEAFFGQGTRLTVV.